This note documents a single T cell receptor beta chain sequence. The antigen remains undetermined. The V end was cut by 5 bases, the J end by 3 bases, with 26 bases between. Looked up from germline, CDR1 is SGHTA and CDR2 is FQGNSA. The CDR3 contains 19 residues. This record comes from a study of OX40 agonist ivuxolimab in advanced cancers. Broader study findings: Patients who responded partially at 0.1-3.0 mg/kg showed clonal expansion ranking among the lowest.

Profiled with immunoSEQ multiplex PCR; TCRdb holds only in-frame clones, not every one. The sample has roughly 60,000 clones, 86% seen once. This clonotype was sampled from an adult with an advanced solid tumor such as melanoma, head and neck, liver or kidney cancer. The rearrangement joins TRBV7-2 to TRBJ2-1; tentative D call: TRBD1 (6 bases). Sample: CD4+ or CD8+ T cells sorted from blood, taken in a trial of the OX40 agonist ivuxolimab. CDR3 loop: CASSPKINRVGGDYNEQFF. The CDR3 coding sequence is TGTGCCAGCAGCCCCAAGATAAACAGGGTTGGTGGGGACTACAATGAGCAGTTCTTC.